This T cell receptor beta chain was profiled in a study of regulatory T cells in long-lasting Graves disease. General study results and limits: Study of thyroid tissue was not done, with only peripheral blood studied.

Germline CDR1 is MNHNS and CDR2 is SASEGT. Trimming took 2 bases from V and 5 from J; bases not matched to a gene: 5. The CDR3 runs to 16 residues. This clonotype has only a few counts. What it recognizes is unknown. According to the study, TCR beta libraries were built with iRepertoire HTBI primers and CDR3-region Arm-PCR. TCRdb itself ran the multiplex PCR reads through MiXCR, one entry per CDR3 protein. The sample lists 700,000 or so distinct CDR3 sequences; about 30% were seen once. Time point of the sample: persistent/refractory GD, antithyroid drugs over 5 years with positive TRAb. PBMC RNA served as the TCR library source.

This TCR came from a female donor with Graves disease. J is TRBJ2-5 and V is TRBV6-1; the match to TRBD2 covers 13 bases. Material: peripheral blood mononuclear cells (PBMCs), obtained when the disease was refractory, from a patient treated with antithyroid drugs. DNA for the CDR3: TGTGCCAGCAGTGAACGGACTAGCGGGAGTGGGGAGACCCAGTACTTC. Protein product: CASSERTSGSGETQYF.